This TCR beta chain stems from a study of control samples from healthy donors and cancer patients. The CDR3 spans 14 residues. In germline, CDR1 is LNHDA, CDR2 SQIVND (reference sequence). Deletions cut 2 bases from V and 5 bases from J, with 12 bases between. Here immunoSEQ multiplex PCR was the method, and the copy in TCRdb shows in-frame clones only, minus some. The data show some 150,000 clones, around 94% seen once. The gene calls are TRBV19 and TRBJ2-5; tentatively, D is TRBD2 (6 bases). The source of this sequence is a man aged 55 to 70 with colorectal cancer. The sample comprised PBMCs. The chain's CDR3 is CASSILGGGETQYF. CDR3 nucleotides: TGTGCCAGTAGTATACTTGGGGGAGGCGAGACCCAGTACTTC.